The 6 T cell receptor beta chains reported below all come from one sample, sequenced in a study of T-cell memory formation after mild COVID-19. TCRdb fed the 5' RACE reads into MiXCR, producing one record per CDR3 protein. The sample has hundreds of thousands of distinct CDR3 sequences, under 25% seen once; the top ten hold under 25%. Input material: PBMCs or a T cell subset sorted from them (not recorded which). Receptors originate from a man aged 18 to 29 who had mild COVID-19 (a few samples of this study predate the infection). Cell type and time point are not known.

This clonotype has a handful of counts. J is TRBJ2-6 and V is TRBV12-3 or TRBV12-4; maybe TRBD1 (5 bases). The CDR3 runs 17 residues. The V end lost 3 bases, the J end lost 2 bases, and 14 bases lay between the germline ends. The DNA for the CDR3 is TGTGCCAGCAGTTTCGGGCAGGGAATGCCTGGGGCCAACGTCCTGACTTTC. Protein: CASSFGQGMPGANVLTF.

This clonotype turned up a few times. The chain couples TRBV5-1 to TRBJ1-1; 7 bases fit TRBD1. V dropped 6 bases and J dropped 1; count of bases not matched to a gene: 9. Germline V lookup: CDR1 SGHRS, CDR2 YFSETQ. This CDR3 has 15 amino acids. CDR3 DNA sequence: TGCGCCAGCAACACAGGGGTAACTACGAACACTGAAGCTTTCTTT. This encodes CASNTGVTTNTEAFF.

This clonotype was counted a few times. The V and J genes are TRBV7-9 and TRBJ2-4, with D possibly being TRBD1 or TRBD2 (6 bases each). Trimming took 0 bases from V and 7 from J, leaving 16 bases between them. The CDR3 runs 16 residues. Germline V lookup: CDR1 SEHNR, CDR2 FQNEAQ (reference sequence). CDR3 coding DNA: TGTGCCAGCAGCTTAGCGATGGGGGGCATTAAGAACATTCAGTACTTC. It translates to CASSLAMGGIKNIQYF. The variable domain in full, with the rest retrieved from reference TRBV7-9 and TRBJ2-4, is DTGVSQNPRHKITKRGQNVTFRCDPISEHNRLYWYRQTLGQGPEFLTYFQNEAQLEKSRLLSDRFSAERPKGSFSTLEIQRTEQGDSAMYLCASSLAMGGIKNIQYFGAGTRLSVL.

V and J are TRBV30 and TRBJ2-7; perhaps TRBD2 as D (6 bases). The CDR3 is 14 residues long. Germline CDR1 reads GTSNPN; CDR2 reads SVGIG (reference sequence). The V and J ends lost 0 bases and 5 bases respectively, with 14 bases between them. CDR3: CAWSVLAGFHEQYF. The CDR3 region has the DNA TGTGCCTGGAGTGTACTGGCGGGGTTTCACGAGCAGTACTTC.

This clonotype has just a few counts. This chain uses TRBV7-2 with TRBJ1-3; 7 positions match TRBD1. This CDR3 region has 14 residues. After removal of 1 base from V and 4 bases from J, the junction contained 1 base not matched to a gene. CDR1 is SGHTA and CDR2 is FQGNSA in the germline V gene. The CDR3 region is CASSLVQGGNTIYF. The CDR3 DNA reads TGTGCCAGCAGCTTAGTACAGGGGGGAAACACCATATATTTT.

This clonotype was detected many times. Here the CDR3 DNA reads TGTGCCAGCAGCCAAGAGACCGCGTATGGCTACACCTTC. Protein product: CASSQETAYGYTF. The chain has TRBV4-2 and TRBJ1-2, with D hard to call. The V end was cut by 0 bases, the J end by 5 bases, with 7 bases between. The germline V gene has CDR1 LGHNA and CDR2 YNFKEQ. This CDR3 has 13 amino acids.